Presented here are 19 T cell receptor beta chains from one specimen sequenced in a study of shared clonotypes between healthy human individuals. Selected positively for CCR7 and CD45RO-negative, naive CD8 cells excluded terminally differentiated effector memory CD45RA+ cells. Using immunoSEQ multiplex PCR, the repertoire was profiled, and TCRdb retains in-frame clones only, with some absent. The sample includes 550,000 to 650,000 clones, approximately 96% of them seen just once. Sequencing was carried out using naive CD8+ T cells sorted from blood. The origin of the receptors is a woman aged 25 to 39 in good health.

The CDR3: CASSEMQVAYEQYF. CDR3 DNA sequence: TGTGCCAGCAGTGAAATGCAGGTAGCCTACGAGCAGTACTTC. The chain couples TRBV6-1 to TRBJ2-7; D is ambiguous. The ends were cut back, 2 bases at V and 2 bases at J, with 10 bases in the middle. The CDR3 is made up of 14 amino acids. CDR1 MNHNS and CDR2 SASEGT come from the germline V gene.

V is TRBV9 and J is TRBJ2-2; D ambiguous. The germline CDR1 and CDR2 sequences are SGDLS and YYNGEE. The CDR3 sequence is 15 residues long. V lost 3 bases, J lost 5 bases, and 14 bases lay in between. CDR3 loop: CASSAQDPATGELFF. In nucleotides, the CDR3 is TGTGCCAGCAGCGCTCAGGATCCAGCAACCGGGGAGCTGTTTTTT.

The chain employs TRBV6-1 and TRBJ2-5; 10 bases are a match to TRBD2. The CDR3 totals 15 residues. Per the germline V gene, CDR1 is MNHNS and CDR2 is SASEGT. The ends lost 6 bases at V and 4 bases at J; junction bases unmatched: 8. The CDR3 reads CASRWGLALRETQYF. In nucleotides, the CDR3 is TGTGCCAGCAGGTGGGGACTAGCGTTAAGAGAGACCCAGTACTTC.

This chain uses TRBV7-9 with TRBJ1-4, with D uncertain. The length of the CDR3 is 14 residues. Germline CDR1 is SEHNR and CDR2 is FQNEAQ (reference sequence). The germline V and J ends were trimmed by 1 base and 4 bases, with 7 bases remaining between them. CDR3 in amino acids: CASSLVEGNEKLFF. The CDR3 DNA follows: TGTGCCAGCAGCTTAGTCGAGGGTAATGAAAAACTGTTTTTT.

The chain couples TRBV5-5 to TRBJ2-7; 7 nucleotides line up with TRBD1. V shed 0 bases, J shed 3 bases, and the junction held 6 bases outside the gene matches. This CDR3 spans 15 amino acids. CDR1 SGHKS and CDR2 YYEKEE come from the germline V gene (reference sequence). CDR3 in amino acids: CASSLGGTAGYEQYF. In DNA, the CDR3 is TGTGCCAGCAGCTTGGGAGGGACAGCAGGCTACGAGCAGTACTTC.

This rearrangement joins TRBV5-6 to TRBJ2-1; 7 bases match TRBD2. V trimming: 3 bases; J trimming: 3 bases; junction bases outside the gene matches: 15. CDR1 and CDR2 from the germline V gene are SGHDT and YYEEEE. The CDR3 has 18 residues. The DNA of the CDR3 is TGTGCCAGCAGCTCCGCACCGGGGGGACTCCGTAACTACAATGAGCAGTTCTTC. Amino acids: CASSSAPGGLRNYNEQFF.

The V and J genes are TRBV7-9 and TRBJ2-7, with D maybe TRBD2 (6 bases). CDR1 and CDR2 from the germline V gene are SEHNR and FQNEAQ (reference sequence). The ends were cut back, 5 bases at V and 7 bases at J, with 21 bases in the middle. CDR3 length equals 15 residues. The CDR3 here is CASSPLPGRSGEQYF. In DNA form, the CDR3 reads TGTGCCAGCAGCCCACTACCGGGGAGGTCGGGGGAGCAGTACTTC.

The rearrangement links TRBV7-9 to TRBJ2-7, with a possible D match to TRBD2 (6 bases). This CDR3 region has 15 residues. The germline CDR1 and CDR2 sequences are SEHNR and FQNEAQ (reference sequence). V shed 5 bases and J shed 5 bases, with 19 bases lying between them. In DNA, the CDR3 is TGTGCCAGCAGCCCAAGGCCCTCCGGCGGGGACGAGCAGTACTTC. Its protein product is CASSPRPSGGDEQYF. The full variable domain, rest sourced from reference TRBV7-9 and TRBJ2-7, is DTGVSQNPRHKITKRGQNVTFRCDPISEHNRLYWYRQTLGQGPEFLTYFQNEAQLEKSRLLSDRFSAERPKGSFSTLEIQRTEQGDSAMYLCASSPRPSGGDEQYFGPGTRLTVT.

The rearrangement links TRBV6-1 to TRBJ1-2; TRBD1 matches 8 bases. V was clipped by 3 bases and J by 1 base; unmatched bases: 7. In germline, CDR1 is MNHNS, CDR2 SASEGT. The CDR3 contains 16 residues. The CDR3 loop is CASSDSTGAINYGYTF. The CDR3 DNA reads TGTGCCAGCAGTGATTCGACAGGGGCCATTAACTATGGCTACACCTTC.

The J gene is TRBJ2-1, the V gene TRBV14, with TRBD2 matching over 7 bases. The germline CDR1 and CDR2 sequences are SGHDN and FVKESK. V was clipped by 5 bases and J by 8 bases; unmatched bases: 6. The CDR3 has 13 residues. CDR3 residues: CASSEAGYHEQFF. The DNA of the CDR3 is TGTGCCAGCAGCGAAGCGGGATACCATGAGCAGTTCTTC. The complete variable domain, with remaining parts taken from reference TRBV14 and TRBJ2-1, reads EAGVTQFPSHSVIEKGQTVTLRCDPISGHDNLYWYRRVMGKEIKFLLHFVKESKQDESGMPNNRFLAERTGGTYSTLKVQPAELEDSGVYFCASSEAGYHEQFFGPGTRLTVL.

Here the CDR3 DNA reads TGTGCCAGCAGCATAGGGGGAGGGAATGAGCAGTTCTTC. As protein: CASSIGGGNEQFF. The genes are TRBV28 and TRBJ2-1, with D tentatively TRBD2 (7 bases). There are 13 residues in the CDR3. Per germline, CDR1 MDHEN and CDR2 SYDVKM. V was shortened by 6 bases and J by 7 bases, with 13 bases between the two germline ends.

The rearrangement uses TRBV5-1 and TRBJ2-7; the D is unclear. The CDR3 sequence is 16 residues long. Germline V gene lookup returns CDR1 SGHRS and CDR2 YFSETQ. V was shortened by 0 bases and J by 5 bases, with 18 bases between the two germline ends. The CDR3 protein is CASSLVGPPGLDEQYF. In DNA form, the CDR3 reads TGCGCCAGCAGCTTGGTAGGACCCCCGGGCTTGGACGAGCAGTACTTC.

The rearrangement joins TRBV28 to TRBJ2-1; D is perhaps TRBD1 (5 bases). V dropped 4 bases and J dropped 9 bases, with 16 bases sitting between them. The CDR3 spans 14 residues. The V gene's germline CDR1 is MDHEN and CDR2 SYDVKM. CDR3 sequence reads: CASSYLLQDSEQFF. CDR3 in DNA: TGTGCCAGCAGTTACCTACTACAGGATAGTGAGCAGTTCTTC.

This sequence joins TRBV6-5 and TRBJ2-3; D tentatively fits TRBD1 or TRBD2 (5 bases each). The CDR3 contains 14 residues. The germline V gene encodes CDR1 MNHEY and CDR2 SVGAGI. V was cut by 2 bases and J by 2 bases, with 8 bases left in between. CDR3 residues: CASSYGGFTDTQYF. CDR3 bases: TGTGCCAGCAGTTACGGGGGATTCACAGATACGCAGTATTTT.

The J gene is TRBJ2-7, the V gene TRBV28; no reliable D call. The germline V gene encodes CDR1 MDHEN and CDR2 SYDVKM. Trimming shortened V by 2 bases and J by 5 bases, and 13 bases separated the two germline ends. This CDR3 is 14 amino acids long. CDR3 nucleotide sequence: TGTGCCAGCAGTTTACGGGCGGTAGGCGACGAGCAGTACTTC. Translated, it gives CASSLRAVGDEQYF.

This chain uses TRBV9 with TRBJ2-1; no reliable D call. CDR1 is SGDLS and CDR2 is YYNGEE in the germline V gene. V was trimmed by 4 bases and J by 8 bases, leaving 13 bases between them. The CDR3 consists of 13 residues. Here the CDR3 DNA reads TGTGCCAGCAGCCCCCCCCCAGCGCATGAGCAGTTCTTC. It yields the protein CASSPPPAHEQFF.

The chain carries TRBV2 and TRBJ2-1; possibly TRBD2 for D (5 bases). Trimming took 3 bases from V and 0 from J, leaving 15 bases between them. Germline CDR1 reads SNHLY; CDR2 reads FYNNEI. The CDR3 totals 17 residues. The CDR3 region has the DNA TGTGCCAGCAGTGAGGAGGTGCCGATGAGCTCCTACAATGAGCAGTTCTTC. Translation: CASSEEVPMSSYNEQFF.

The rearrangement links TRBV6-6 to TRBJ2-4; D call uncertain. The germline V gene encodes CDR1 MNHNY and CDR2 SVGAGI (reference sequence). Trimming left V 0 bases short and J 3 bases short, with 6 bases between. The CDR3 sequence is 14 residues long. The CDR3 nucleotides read TGTGCCAGCAGTTACTCACATGGCAAAAACATTCAGTACTTC. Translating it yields CASSYSHGKNIQYF.

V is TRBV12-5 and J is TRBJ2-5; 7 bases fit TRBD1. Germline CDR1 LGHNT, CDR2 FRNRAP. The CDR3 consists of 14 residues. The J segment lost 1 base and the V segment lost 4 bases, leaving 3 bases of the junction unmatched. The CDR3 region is CASGCRQGQETQYF. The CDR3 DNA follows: TGTGCTAGTGGTTGCAGACAGGGCCAAGAGACCCAGTACTTC.